The 9 T cell receptor beta chains in this list originate from one sample, sequenced in a study of beta chain features in type 1 diabetes. Reverse transcription of all isolated RNA meant that expressed TCRB transcripts were sequenced. The assay was immunoSEQ multiplex PCR, and TCRdb's table has in-frame clones only and misses some. The top ten hold about 0.03% of the sample, which has approximately 250,000 clones, 9.6% seen once. Source material: naive CD4+ T cells from blood. Source of these receptors: a woman in her late teens or twenties in good health.

The chain couples TRBV30 to TRBJ2-5; 12 nucleotides match TRBD1. The CDR3 is 16 amino acids. V lost 0 bases and J lost 5; bases outside the gene matches: 7. Germline V lookup: CDR1 GTSNPN, CDR2 SVGIG (reference sequence). CDR3 sequence: CAWSVGGQGARETQYF. CDR3 sequence (DNA): TGTGCCTGGAGTGTAGGGGGACAGGGGGCAAGGGAGACCCAGTACTTC.

V usage is TRBV5-8 and J usage is TRBJ2-3; 11 nucleotides agree with TRBD1. The CDR3 is made up of 14 amino acids. The ends lost 4 bases at V and 4 bases at J; junction bases unmatched: 2. In germline, CDR1 is SGHTS, CDR2 YDEGEE. The CDR3: CASSRDRGADTQYF. For the CDR3, the DNA is TGTGCCAGCAGCAGGGACAGGGGGGCAGATACGCAGTATTTT.

This clone was seen a handful of times. The CDR3 loop reads CASRGLAGGSEQYF. DNA of the CDR3: TGTGCCAGCAGGGGACTAGCGGGAGGAAGCGAGCAGTACTTC. The chain carries TRBV2 and TRBJ2-7; TRBD2 matches 15 bases. The CDR3 consists of 14 residues. Germline assignment: CDR1 SNHLY and CDR2 FYNNEI. Unmatched junction bases numbered 3, after V lost 6 bases and J lost 6 bases.

The chain recombines TRBV11-2 with TRBJ2-1, with 8 nucleotides matching TRBD1. CDR3 length equals 12 residues. V dropped 5 bases and J dropped 7; count of bases not matched to a gene: 1. The germline gives CDR1 SGHAT, CDR2 FQNNGV. The CDR3 region is CASSRDRNEQFF. CDR3 sequence (DNA): TGTGCCAGCAGCCGGGACAGGAATGAGCAGTTCTTC.

This rearrangement joins TRBV6-5 to TRBJ2-1; D remains unclear. The CDR3 sequence is 13 residues long. The germline gives CDR1 MNHEY, CDR2 SVGAGI. V lost 4 bases and J 6 bases, leaving 10 bases between the germline ends. Here the CDR3 reads CASSLNWANEQFF. The DNA for the CDR3 is TGTGCCAGCAGTTTAAATTGGGCCAATGAGCAGTTCTTC.

This clone occurred a few times. This chain connects TRBV7-9 to TRBJ2-7, with 11 bases aligning to TRBD2. V was clipped by 5 bases and J by 3 bases; unmatched bases: 9. Germline CDR1 and CDR2: SEHNR and FQNEAQ (reference sequence). The CDR3 totals 16 residues. This CDR3 reads CASSGGTSGSLYEQYF. The CDR3 DNA is TGTGCCAGCAGCGGGGGGACTAGCGGAAGCCTCTACGAGCAGTACTTC.

This clone occurred a few times. The genes are TRBV6-6 and TRBJ2-7; the match to TRBD1 covers 12 bases. With 2 bases clipped from V and 5 bases from J, the junction kept 4 bases outside the gene matches. Germline CDR1 MNHNY, CDR2 SVGAGI (reference sequence). The CDR3 is 15 amino acids. The CDR3 bases are TGTGCCAGCAGTTACCCGGGACAGGGGGCGGACGAGCAGTACTTC. Residues: CASSYPGQGADEQYF.

This clone has a handful of counts. This chain joins TRBV18 and TRBJ2-3, with D unclear. Trimming took off 0 bases at V and 0 bases at J, with 7 bases between the two ends. This CDR3 has 15 amino acids. Germline CDR1 is KGHSH and CDR2 is LQKENI. The CDR3 sequence: CASSPPRRSTDTQYF. As DNA, the CDR3 is TGTGCCAGCTCACCACCGAGGCGGAGCACAGATACGCAGTATTTT.

This clone was observed a single time. The CDR3: CASSLEINTEAFF. For the CDR3, the DNA is TGCGCCAGCAGCTTAGAGATTAACACTGAAGCTTTCTTT. The rearrangement links TRBV5-1 to TRBJ1-1; D is unresolved. This CDR3 has 13 amino acids. V gave up 2 bases and J gave up 2 bases, with 7 bases separating them. Per germline, CDR1 SGHRS and CDR2 YFSETQ.